This TCR beta chain stems from a study of early T cells in non-severe SARS-CoV-2 infection (dated by TCRdb to the early 2020s). The study in broad terms: TCR sequencing used bulk RNA from unsorted whole blood, so alpha and beta chains could not be paired.

The library was prepared using 5' RACE. Sequencing took place on a NextSeq 500. In the TCR library protocol, unique molecular identifiers were attached to individual cDNA molecules to correct for PCR bias and sequencing error. TCR alpha and beta chains were both sequenced, and the abundances of alpha and beta sequences in each sample were closely correlated with each other. In the source study's methods: Decombinator V4 was used to perform V gene, J gene and CDR3 annotation of TCR sequences. Expanded TCRs were defined as changing significantly between any two time points under a Poisson model with p below 0.0001. Abundances of TCRs were expressed as counts per million after normalisation to the total number of TCRs sequenced in each sample. MAIT TCRs were defined by TRAV1-2 paired with TRAJ12, TRAJ20 or TRAJ33, and iNKT TCRs by TRAV10 paired with TRAJ18. VDJdb, accessed 1 November 2021, was searched for CMV, EBV and SARS-CoV-2 annotated TCRs, excluding TCRs annotated for multiple antigens. The public reads were quality trimmed at Q25 with fastp and then assembled into clones with MiXCR by TCRdb, keeping productive beta chains. Entries are consolidated by CDR3 protein sequence, retaining the most common genes and DNA. Clone size and V and J calls follow TCRdb, not the original study. This sample has fewer than 85,000 distinct CDR3 sequences in its table, and about 13% of those were observed once. Roughly 1.4% of the sample lies in the top ten.

This was a case-control study nested in a cohort of healthcare workers in London, UK, who had nasopharyngeal swab PCR tests and blood samples taken every week. Healthcare workers were enrolled in the week of the UK lockdown, from 23 to 31 March 2020, and were followed every week for up to about 16 weeks. Study-wide conclusions, independent of this receptor: Matching against VDJdb was skewed toward anti-spike CD8 responses, likely underestimated virus-specific expansions, and missed private and CD4 specificities.

Comment on this clonotype: No antigen is known for it. Per-base qualities were not stored, and no clone one base away is much larger.

The CDR3 runs 14 residues from the cysteine to the phenylalanine. Of the read, only the CDR3 DNA is kept; its 42 bases are in frame from base 1. CDR1 is given as ENHRY and CDR2 as SYGVKD, both from the germline V gene. The germline ends are 14 bases apart after V is trimmed by 4 bases and J by 7 bases. Sequencing was done on a sample of whole blood. This clonotype originated in an adult who was a healthcare worker with PCR-confirmed SARS-CoV-2 infection or an uninfected control (not recorded which). The chain is made from TRBV10-3 and TRBJ1-5; a weak D assignment points to TRBD1 (6 bases agree). The encoded CDR3 is CAISGQASSQPQHF. The bases are TGTGCCATCAGTGGACAGGCCTCCAGCCAGCCCCAGCATTTT.